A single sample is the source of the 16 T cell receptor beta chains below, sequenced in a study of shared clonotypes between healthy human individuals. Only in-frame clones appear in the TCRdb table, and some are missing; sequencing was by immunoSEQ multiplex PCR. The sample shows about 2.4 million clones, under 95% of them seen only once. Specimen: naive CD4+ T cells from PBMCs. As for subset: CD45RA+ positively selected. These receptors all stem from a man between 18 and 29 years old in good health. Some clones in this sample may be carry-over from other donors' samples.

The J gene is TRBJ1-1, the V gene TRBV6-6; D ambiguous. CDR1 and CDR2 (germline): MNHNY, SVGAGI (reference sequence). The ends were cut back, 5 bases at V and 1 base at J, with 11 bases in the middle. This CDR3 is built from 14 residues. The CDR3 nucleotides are TGTGCCAGCAGTGGAATGGCAGAGAACACTGAAGCTTTCTTT. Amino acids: CASSGMAENTEAFF.

CDR3 coding DNA: TGTGCCAGCAGCTCGGTTGTGGACGGGAGGGCATACAATGAGCAGTTCTTC. It codes for CASSSVVDGRAYNEQFF. V is TRBV7-3 and J is TRBJ2-1; 8 positions match TRBD2. The CDR3 consists of 17 residues. CDR1 SGHTA and CDR2 FQGTGA come from the germline V gene. J gave up 4 bases and V 4 bases, and 12 bases lay outside the gene matches.

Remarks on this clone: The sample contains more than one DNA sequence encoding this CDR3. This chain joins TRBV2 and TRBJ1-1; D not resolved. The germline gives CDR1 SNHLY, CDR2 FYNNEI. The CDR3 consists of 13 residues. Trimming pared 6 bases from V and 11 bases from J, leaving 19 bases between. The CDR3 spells CASRVRSTVEAFF. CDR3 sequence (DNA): TGTGCCAGCAGAGTTCGGTCCACGGTTGAGGCTTTCTTT.

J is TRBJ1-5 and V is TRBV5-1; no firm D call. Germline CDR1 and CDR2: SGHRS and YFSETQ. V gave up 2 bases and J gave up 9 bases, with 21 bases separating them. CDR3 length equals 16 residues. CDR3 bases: TGCGCCAGCAGCTTACGGTACTCTAGCTCCCTCCCGCCCCAGCATTTT. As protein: CASSLRYSSSLPPQHF.

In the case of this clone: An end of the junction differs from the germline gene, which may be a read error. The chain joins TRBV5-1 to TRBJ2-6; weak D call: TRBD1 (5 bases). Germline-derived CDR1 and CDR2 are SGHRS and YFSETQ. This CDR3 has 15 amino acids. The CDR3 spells CASTLVGVGANVLTF. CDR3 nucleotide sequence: TGCGCCAGCACCTTGGTAGGGGTCGGGGCCAACGTCCTGACTTTC.

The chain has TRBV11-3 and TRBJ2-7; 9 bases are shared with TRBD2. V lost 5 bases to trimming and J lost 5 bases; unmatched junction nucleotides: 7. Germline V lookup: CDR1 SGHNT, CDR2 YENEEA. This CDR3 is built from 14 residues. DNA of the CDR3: TGTGCCAGCAGCCTTAGCGGGAGTACTGACGAGCAGTACTTC. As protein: CASSLSGSTDEQYF.

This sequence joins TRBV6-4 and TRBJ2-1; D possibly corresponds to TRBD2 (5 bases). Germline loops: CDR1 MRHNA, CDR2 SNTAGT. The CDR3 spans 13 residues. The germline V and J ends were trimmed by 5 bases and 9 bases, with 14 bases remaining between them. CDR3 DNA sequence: TGTGCCAGCAGTCCCCTCCCCCGGGGTGAGCAGTTCTTC. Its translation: CASSPLPRGEQFF.

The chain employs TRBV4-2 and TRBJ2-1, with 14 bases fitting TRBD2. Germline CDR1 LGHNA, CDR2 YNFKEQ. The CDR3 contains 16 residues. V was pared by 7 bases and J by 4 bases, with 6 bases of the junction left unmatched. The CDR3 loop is CASTRLAGGEYNEQFF. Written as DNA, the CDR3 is TGTGCCAGCACCCGACTAGCGGGAGGGGAATACAATGAGCAGTTCTTC.

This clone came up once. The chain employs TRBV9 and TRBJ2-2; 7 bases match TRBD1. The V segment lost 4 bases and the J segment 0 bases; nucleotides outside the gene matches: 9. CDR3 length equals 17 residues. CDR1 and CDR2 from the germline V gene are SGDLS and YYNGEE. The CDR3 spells CASSRRQGYTNTGELFF. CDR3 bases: TGTGCCAGCAGCAGACGACAGGGATATACGAACACCGGGGAGCTGTTTTTT.

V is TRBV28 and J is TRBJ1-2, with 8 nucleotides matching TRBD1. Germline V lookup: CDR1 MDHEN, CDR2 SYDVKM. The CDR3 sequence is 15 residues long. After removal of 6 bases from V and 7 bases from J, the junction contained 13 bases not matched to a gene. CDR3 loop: CASRMGQAGYAGYTF. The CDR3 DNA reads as TGTGCCAGCAGGATGGGACAGGCGGGGTATGCTGGCTACACCTTC.

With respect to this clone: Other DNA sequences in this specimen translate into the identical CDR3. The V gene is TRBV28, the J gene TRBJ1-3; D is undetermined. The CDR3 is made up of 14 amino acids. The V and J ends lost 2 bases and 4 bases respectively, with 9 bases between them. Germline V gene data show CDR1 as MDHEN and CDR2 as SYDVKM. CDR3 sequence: CASSLRGFGNTIYF. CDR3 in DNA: TGTGCCAGCAGTTTACGAGGGTTCGGAAACACCATATATTTT.

The CDR3 coding sequence is TGTGCCAGCAGCGAGAGCGGGAGCTATTACAATGAGCAGTTCTTC. It codes for CASSESGSYYNEQFF. The rearrangement uses TRBV5-8 and TRBJ2-1; 8 positions agree with TRBD2. CDR3 length equals 15 residues. Germline V gene lookup returns CDR1 SGHTS and CDR2 YDEGEE. Trimming at V came to 4 bases and at J to 4 bases, leaving 7 bases not matched to a gene.

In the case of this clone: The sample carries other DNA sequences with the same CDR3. The CDR3 nucleotides read TGTGCCAGCAGCTTAGGCCCAGGGCCCTACGAGCAGTACTTC. Protein product: CASSLGPGPYEQYF. V is TRBV11-2 and J is TRBJ2-7, with D perhaps TRBD1 (5 bases). CDR1 and CDR2 (germline): SGHAT, FQNNGV. V lost 1 base to trimming and J lost 2 bases, with 9 bases between them. The CDR3 has 14 amino acids.

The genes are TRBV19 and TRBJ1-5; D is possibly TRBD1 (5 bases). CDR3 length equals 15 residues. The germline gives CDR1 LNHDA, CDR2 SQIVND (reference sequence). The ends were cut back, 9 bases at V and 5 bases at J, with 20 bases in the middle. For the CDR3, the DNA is TGTGCCAGCGGCGGGGTAGGGGCGCGGGATCAGCCCCAGCATTTT. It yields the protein CASGGVGARDQPQHF.

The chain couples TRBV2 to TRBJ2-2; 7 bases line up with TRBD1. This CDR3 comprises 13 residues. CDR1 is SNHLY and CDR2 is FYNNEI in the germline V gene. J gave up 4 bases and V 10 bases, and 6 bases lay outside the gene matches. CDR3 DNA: TGTGCCACCGGGACAGATCGCACCGGGGAGCTGTTTTTT. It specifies CATGTDRTGELFF.

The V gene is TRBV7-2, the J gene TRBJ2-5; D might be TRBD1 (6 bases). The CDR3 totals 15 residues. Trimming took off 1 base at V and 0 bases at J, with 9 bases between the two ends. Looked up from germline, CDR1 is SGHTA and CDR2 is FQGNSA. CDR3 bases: TGTGCCAGCAGCTTAGGTAGGACAGACCAAGAGACCCAGTACTTC. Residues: CASSLGRTDQETQYF.